Following are 15 T cell receptor beta chains from one sample sequenced in a study of shared clonotypes between healthy human individuals. Profiling relied on immunoSEQ multiplex PCR, and the TCRdb table lists in-frame clones only, not all of them. Here the sample spans roughly 2.6 million clones, just over 90% being singletons. Sequencing was carried out using naive CD4+ T cells sorted from blood. Subset meaning: CD45RA+ positively selected. These receptors were collected from a man aged 18 to 29 in good health.

The rearrangement links TRBV4-2 to TRBJ2-1; D gene ambiguous. V was pared by 5 bases and J by 1 base, with 15 bases between. From germline, CDR1 is LGHNA and CDR2 YNFKEQ. CDR3 length equals 16 residues. The CDR3 here is CASSLGRPESYNEQFF. CDR3 sequence (DNA): TGTGCCAGCAGCTTAGGACGTCCCGAGTCCTACAATGAGCAGTTCTTC.

The chain carries TRBV5-6 and TRBJ2-1; 13 positions agree with TRBD2. The V gene end was trimmed by 4 bases and the J gene end by 4 bases; junction bases not matched to a gene: 5. Germline CDR1 is SGHDT and CDR2 is YYEEEE. This CDR3 spans 16 amino acids. The CDR3 loop is CASSLTLAGGYNEQFF. CDR3 DNA: TGTGCCAGCAGCCTCACACTAGCGGGAGGGTACAATGAGCAGTTCTTC.

CDR3 amino acids: CASSVGSHEQFF. CDR3 in DNA: TGTGCCAGCTCGGTAGGGTCGCATGAGCAGTTCTTC. This chain links TRBV18 with TRBJ2-1; no reliable D call. Germline CDR1 is KGHSH and CDR2 is LQKENI. The ends were cut back, 6 bases at V and 8 bases at J, with 11 bases in the middle. The CDR3 is 12 residues long.

The chain uses TRBV15 and TRBJ2-1, with D hard to call. CDR1 and CDR2 from the germline V gene are LNHNV and YYDKDF (reference sequence). V lost 5 bases and J 4 bases, leaving 6 bases between the germline ends. The CDR3 sequence is 12 residues long. CDR3 in amino acids: CATSGLYNEQFF. The CDR3 DNA sequence: TGTGCCACCAGCGGCTTATACAATGAGCAGTTCTTC.

The chain carries TRBV7-9 and TRBJ2-3, with D possibly called TRBD1 or TRBD2 (5 bases each). This CDR3 has 14 residues. The germline CDR1 and CDR2 sequences are SEHNR and FQNEAQ (reference sequence). V dropped 8 bases and J dropped 3 bases, with 15 bases sitting between them. This CDR3 reads CASSPLGETDTQYF. CDR3 nucleotide sequence: TGTGCCAGCTCTCCCTTGGGGGAGACAGATACGCAGTATTTT.

A single count supports this clone. The chain uses TRBV5-1 and TRBJ1-2; D uncertain. Trimming cost V 3 bases and J 7 bases, with 10 bases left between them. Per the germline V gene, CDR1 is SGHRS and CDR2 is YFSETQ. The CDR3 loop spans 12 amino acids. The CDR3 reads CASSSSLGGYTF. The CDR3 DNA sequence: TGCGCCAGCAGCTCCTCCCTGGGTGGCTACACCTTC. Full variable domain (rest looked up from reference TRBV5-1 and TRBJ1-2): KAGVTQTPRYLIKTRGQQVTLSCSPISGHRSVSWYQQTPGQGLQFLFEYFSETQRNKGNFPGRFSGRQFSNSRSEMNVSTLELGDSALYLCASSSSLGGYTFGSGTRLTVV.

V gene TRBV6-5 combines with J gene TRBJ2-3; 7 positions agree with TRBD2. Germline values: CDR1 MNHEY, CDR2 SVGAGI. After removal of 5 bases from V and 2 bases from J, the junction contained 7 bases not matched to a gene. The CDR3 has 15 amino acids. CDR3 sequence (DNA): TGTGCCAGCAGTCTTCAAGCGGGGAACACAGATACGCAGTATTTT. It encodes CASSLQAGNTDTQYF.

The chain is built from TRBV9 and TRBJ2-3; 12 positions match TRBD2. This CDR3 spans 17 amino acids. The V and J ends lost 5 bases and 0 bases, in that order; junction bases with no gene match: 7. Germline CDR1 and CDR2: SGDLS and YYNGEE. Written as DNA, the CDR3 is TGTGCCAGCAGTCCGGGACTAGCGGGCCGTAGCACAGATACGCAGTATTTT. It translates to CASSPGLAGRSTDTQYF.

J is TRBJ2-7 and V is TRBV5-1, with TRBD2 identical over 15 bases. The length of the CDR3 is 16 residues. CDR1 is SGHRS, CDR2 YFSETQ, per germline. The V and J ends lost 5 bases and 6 bases, in that order; junction bases with no gene match: 9. The CDR3 sequence: CASSWNPGLAGGEQYF. The CDR3 bases are TGCGCCAGCAGTTGGAATCCGGGACTAGCGGGAGGCGAGCAGTACTTC.

The genes are TRBV10-1 and TRBJ2-3; 12 nucleotides line up with TRBD1. This CDR3 region has 16 residues. The germline V gene encodes CDR1 WNHNN and CDR2 SYGVQD (reference sequence). V was pared by 0 bases and J by 8 bases, with 6 bases of the junction left unmatched. The DNA for the CDR3 is TGCGCCAGCAGTGAGTCTCTGGGGACAGGGGGCGTTACGCAGTATTTT. Encoded protein: CASSESLGTGGVTQYF.

The rearrangement uses TRBV6-6 and TRBJ1-2; D is unresolved. Trimming took 6 bases from V and 7 from J, leaving 12 bases between them. Germline CDR1 and CDR2: MNHNY and SVGAGI (reference sequence). This CDR3 has 12 amino acids. The CDR3 region is CASSGGLVGYTF. In DNA form, the CDR3 reads TGTGCCAGCAGCGGAGGTCTAGTTGGCTACACCTTC.

This chain connects TRBV7-2 to TRBJ2-1, with 7 bases lining up with TRBD2. Per the germline V gene, CDR1 is SGHTA and CDR2 is FQGNSA. Trimming at V came to 4 bases and at J to 10 bases, leaving 10 bases not matched to a gene. This CDR3 has 14 residues. DNA of the CDR3: TGTGCCAGCAGCTCTAGCGGCTACCTGCACGAGCAGTTCTTC. Its translation is CASSSSGYLHEQFF.

CDR3 sequence reads: CASRKEETQYF. As DNA, the CDR3 is TGTGCCAGTAGGAAGGAGGAGACCCAGTACTTC. The rearrangement joins TRBV19 to TRBJ2-5; unclear D gene. Between the trimmed V and J ends, which lost 6 bases and 5 bases, there was a span of 7 bases. Per germline, CDR1 LNHDA and CDR2 SQIVND (reference sequence). The CDR3 consists of 11 residues.

CDR3 amino acids: CASTNTGSYEQYF. CDR3 bases: TGTGCCAGCACCAACACAGGGTCCTACGAGCAGTACTTC. This chain connects TRBV7-9 to TRBJ2-7, with TRBD1 as a possible D gene (6 bases). V was trimmed by 7 bases and J by 1 base, leaving 11 bases between them. Germline V CDR1 and CDR2: SEHNR, FQNEAQ (reference sequence). The CDR3 loop spans 13 amino acids. Full variable domain (remainder filled in from reference TRBV7-9 and TRBJ2-7): DTGVSQNPRHKITKRGQNVTFRCDPISEHNRLYWYRQTLGQGPEFLTYFQNEAQLEKSRLLSDRFSAERPKGSFSTLEIQRTEQGDSAMYLCASTNTGSYEQYFGPGTRLTVT.

The chain joins TRBV9 to TRBJ2-6, with 7 bases identical to TRBD2. With V trimmed by 4 bases and J by 0 bases, 10 bases remained unmatched. The V gene's germline CDR1 is SGDLS and CDR2 YYNGEE. There are 18 residues in the CDR3. The CDR3 protein is CASSLQTSALSGANVLTF. CDR3 DNA sequence: TGTGCCAGCAGCCTCCAAACTAGCGCGCTCTCTGGGGCCAACGTCCTGACTTTC.